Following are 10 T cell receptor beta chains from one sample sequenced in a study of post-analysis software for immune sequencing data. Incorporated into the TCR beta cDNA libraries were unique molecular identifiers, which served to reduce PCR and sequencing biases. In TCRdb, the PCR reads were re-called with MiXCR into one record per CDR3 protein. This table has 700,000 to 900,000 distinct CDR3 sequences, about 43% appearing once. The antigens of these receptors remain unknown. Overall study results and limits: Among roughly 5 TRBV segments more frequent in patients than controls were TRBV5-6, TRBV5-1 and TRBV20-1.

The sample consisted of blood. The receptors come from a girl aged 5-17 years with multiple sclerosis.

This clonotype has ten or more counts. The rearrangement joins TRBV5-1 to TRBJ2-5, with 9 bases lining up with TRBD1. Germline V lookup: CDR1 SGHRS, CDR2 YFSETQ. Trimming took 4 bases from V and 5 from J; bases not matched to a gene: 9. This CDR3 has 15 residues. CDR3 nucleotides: TGCGCCAGCAGCGTTGTACAGGGGGCGGAGGAGACCCAGTACTTC. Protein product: CASSVVQGAEETQYF.

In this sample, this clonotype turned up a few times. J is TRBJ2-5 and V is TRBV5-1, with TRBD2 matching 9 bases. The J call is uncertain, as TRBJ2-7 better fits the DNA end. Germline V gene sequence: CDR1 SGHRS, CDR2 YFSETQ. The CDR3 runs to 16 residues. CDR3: CASSLASSLAGNEQYF. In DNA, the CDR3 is TGCGCCAGCAGCTTGGCGTCATCCCTAGCGGGAAACGAGCAGTACTTC.

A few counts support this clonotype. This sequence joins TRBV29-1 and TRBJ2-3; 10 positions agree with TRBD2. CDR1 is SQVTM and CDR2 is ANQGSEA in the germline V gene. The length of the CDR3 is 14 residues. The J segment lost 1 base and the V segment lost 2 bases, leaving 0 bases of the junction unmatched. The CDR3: CSVELAGGTDTQYF. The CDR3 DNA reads TGCAGCGTTGAACTAGCGGGAGGCACAGATACGCAGTATTTT.

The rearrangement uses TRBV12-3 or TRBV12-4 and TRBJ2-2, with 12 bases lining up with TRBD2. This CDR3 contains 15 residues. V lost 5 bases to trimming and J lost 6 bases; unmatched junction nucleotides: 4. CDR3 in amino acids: CASSPLAGGAGELFF. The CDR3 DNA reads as TGTGCCAGCAGTCCGCTAGCGGGAGGGGCCGGGGAGCTGTTTTTT.

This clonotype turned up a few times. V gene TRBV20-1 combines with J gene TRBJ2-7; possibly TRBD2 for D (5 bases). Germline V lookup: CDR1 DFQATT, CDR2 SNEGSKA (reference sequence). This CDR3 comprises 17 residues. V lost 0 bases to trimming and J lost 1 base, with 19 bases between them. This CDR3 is CSARDRHTSIPSYEQYF. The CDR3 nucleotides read TGCAGTGCTAGAGATCGCCATACTAGTATCCCTTCCTACGAGCAGTACTTC.

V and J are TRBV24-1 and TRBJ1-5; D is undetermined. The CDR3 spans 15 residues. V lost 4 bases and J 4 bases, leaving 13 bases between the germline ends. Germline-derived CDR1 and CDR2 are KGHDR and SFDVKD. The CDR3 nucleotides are TGTGCCACCAGTGAAGGGAGGGTTGGTAATCAGCCCCAGCATTTT. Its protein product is CATSEGRVGNQPQHF.

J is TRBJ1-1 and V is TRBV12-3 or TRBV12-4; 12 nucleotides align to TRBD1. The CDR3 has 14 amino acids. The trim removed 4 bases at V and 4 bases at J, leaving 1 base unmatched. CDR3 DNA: TGTGCCAGCAGTTCGGGACAGGGGGCCACTGAAGCTTTCTTT. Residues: CASSSGQGATEAFF.

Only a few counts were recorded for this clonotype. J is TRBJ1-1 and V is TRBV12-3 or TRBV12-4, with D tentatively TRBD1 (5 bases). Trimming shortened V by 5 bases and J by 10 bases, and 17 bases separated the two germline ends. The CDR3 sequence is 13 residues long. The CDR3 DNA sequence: TGTGCCAGCAGTCCACCAGTGGGGGGTCGAGCTTTCTTT. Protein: CASSPPVGGRAFF.

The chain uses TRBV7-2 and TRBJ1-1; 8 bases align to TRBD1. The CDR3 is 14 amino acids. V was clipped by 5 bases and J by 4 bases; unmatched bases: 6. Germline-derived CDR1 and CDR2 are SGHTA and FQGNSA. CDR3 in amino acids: CASSPQGGSTEAFF. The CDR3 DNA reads TGTGCCAGCAGCCCACAGGGGGGGAGCACTGAAGCTTTCTTT.

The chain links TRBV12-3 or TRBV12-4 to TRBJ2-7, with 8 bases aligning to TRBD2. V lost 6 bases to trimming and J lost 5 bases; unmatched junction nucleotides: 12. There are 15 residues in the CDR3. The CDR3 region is CASSPFPTSVHEQYF. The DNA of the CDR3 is TGTGCCAGCAGCCCATTCCCGACTAGCGTCCACGAGCAGTACTTC.